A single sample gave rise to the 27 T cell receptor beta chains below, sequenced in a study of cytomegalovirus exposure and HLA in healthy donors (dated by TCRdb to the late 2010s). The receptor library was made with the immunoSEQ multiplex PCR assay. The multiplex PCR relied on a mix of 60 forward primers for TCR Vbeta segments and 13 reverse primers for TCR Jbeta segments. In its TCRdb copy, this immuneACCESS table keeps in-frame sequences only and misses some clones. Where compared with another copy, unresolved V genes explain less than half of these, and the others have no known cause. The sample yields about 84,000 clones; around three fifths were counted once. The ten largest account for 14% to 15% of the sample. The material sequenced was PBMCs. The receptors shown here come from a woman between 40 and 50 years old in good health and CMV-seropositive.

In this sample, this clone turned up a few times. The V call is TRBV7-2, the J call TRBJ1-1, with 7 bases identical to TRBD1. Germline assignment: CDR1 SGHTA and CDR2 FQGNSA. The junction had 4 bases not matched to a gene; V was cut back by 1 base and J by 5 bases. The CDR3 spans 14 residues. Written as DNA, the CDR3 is TGTGCCAGCAGCTTAGAAAGGGGGCAGACTGAAGCTTTCTTT. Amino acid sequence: CASSLERGQTEAFF.

Here the CDR3 reads CASSLPQRESEQYF. CDR3 DNA sequence: TGTGCCAGCAGCCTCCCTCAGCGGGAGTCGGAGCAGTACTTC. The chain carries TRBV7-8 and TRBJ2-7; 8 bases map to TRBD2. After removal of 5 bases from V and 7 bases from J, the junction contained 10 bases not matched to a gene. CDR3 length equals 14 residues. Germline V gene data show CDR1 as SGHVS and CDR2 as FQNEAQ.

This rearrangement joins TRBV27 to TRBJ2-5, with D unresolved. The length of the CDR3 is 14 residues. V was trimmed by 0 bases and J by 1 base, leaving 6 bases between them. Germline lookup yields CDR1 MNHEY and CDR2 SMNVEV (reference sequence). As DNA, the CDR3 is TGTGCCAGCAGTTTATCCCCCCTCCAAGAGACCCAGTACTTC. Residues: CASSLSPLQETQYF.

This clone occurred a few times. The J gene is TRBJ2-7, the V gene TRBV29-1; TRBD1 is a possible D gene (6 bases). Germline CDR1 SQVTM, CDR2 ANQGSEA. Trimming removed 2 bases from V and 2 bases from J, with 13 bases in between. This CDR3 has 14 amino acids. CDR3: CSVEPQGSPYEQYF. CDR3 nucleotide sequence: TGCAGCGTTGAACCCCAGGGGTCTCCCTACGAGCAGTACTTC.

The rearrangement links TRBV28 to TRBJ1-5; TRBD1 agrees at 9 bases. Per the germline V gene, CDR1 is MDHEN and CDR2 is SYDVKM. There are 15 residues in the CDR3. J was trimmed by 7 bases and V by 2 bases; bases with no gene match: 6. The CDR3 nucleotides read TGTGCCAGCAGTTTAGGGGACAGGGTAGACCAGCCCCAGCATTTT. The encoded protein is CASSLGDRVDQPQHF.

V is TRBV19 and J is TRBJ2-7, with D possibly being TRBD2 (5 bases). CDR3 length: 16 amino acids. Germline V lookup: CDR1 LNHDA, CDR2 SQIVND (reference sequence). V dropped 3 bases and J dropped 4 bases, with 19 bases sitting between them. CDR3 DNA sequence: TGTGCCAGTAGTATTCTTCCCCAGCGGACGGTTTACGAGCAGTACTTC. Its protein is CASSILPQRTVYEQYF.

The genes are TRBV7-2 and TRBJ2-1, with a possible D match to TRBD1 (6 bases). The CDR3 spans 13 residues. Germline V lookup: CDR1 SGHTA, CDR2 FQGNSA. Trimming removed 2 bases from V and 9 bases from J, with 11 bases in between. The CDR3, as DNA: TGTGCCAGCAGCTTACTACAGGGAGTTGAGCAGTTCTTC. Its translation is CASSLLQGVEQFF.

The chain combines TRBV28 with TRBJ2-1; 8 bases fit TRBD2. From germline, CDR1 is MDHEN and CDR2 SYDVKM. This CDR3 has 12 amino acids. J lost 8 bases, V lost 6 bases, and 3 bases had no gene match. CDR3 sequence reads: CASRQLADEQFF. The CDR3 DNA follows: TGTGCCAGCAGGCAACTAGCGGATGAGCAGTTCTTC.

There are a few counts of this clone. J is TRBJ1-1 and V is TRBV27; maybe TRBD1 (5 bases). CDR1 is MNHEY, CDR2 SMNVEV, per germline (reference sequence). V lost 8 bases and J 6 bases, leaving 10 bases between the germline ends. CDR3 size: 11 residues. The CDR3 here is CASRTGPEAFF. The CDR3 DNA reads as TGTGCCAGCCGTACAGGTCCTGAAGCTTTCTTT.

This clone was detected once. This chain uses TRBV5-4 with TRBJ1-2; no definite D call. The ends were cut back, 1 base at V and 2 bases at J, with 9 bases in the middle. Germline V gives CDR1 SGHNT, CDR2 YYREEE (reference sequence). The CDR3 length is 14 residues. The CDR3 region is CASSLKGGNYGYTF. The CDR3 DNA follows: TGTGCCAGCAGCTTGAAAGGAGGGAACTATGGCTACACCTTC.

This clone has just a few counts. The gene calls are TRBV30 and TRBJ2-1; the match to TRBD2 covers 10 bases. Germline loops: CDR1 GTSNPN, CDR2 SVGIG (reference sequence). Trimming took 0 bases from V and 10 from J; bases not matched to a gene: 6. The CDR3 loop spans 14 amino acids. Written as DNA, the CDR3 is TGTGCCTGGAGTGTAGCTAGCGGGAGAGGGGAGCAGTTCTTC. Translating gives CAWSVASGRGEQFF.

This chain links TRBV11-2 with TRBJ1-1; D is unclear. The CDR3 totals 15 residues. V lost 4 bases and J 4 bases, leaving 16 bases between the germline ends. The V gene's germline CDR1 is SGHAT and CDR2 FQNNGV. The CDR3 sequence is CASSSIGVIGTEAFF. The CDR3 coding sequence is TGTGCCAGCAGCTCTATCGGGGTGATTGGCACTGAAGCTTTCTTT.

CDR3 protein: CASSEAGTFDYNEQFF. CDR3 bases: TGTGCCAGCAGCGAAGCGGGGACGTTCGACTACAATGAGCAGTTCTTC. This chain uses TRBV9 with TRBJ2-1; 7 nucleotides agree with TRBD2. The CDR3 is 16 residues long. The ends lost 3 bases at V and 3 bases at J; junction bases unmatched: 9. The germline V gene encodes CDR1 SGDLS and CDR2 YYNGEE.

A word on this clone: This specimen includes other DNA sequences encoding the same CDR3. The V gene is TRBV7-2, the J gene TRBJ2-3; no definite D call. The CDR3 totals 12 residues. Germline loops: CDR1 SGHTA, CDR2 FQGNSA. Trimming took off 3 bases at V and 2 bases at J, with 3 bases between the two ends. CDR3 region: CASSFFTDTQYF. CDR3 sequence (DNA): TGTGCCAGCAGCTTCTTCACAGATACGCAGTATTTT. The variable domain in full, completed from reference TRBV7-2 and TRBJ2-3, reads GAGVSQSPSNKVTEKGKDVELRCDPISGHTALYWYRQSLGQGLEFLIYFQGNSAPDKSGLPSDRFSAERTGGSVSTLTIQRTQQEDSAVYLCASSFFTDTQYFGPGTRLTVL.

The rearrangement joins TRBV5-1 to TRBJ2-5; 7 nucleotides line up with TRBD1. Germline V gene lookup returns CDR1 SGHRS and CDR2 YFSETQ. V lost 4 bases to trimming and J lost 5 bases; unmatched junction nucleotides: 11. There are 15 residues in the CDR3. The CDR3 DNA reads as TGCGCCAGCAGCACGACCCAGACAGGGATGGAGACCCAGTACTTC. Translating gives CASSTTQTGMETQYF.

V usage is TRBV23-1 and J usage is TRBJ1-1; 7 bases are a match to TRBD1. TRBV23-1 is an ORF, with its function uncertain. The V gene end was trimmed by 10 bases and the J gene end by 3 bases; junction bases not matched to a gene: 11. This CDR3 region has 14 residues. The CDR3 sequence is CAIPIDRADTEAFF. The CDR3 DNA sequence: TGCGCCATCCCAATAGACAGGGCAGACACTGAAGCTTTCTTT.

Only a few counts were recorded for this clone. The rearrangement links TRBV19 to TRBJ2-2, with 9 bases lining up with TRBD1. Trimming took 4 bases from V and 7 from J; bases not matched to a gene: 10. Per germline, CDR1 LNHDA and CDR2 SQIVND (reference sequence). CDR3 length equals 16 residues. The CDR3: CASSTRDRVRGGELFF. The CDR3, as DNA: TGTGCCAGTAGTACCCGGGACAGGGTCCGTGGCGGGGAGCTGTTTTTT.

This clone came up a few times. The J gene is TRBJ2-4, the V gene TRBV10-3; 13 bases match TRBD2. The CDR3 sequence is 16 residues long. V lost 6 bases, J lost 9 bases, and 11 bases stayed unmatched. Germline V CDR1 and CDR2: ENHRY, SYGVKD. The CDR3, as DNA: TGTGCCATCAGGGAAGGACTAGCGGGGGCCCGGGGCATTCAGTACTTC. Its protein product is CAIREGLAGARGIQYF.

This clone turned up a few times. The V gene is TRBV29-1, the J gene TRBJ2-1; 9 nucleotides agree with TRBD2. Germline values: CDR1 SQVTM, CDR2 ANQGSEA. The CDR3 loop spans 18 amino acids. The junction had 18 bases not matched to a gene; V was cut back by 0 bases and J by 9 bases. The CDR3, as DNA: TGCAGCGTTGAAGATCTAGGTCGTAGCGGGAGTATGTGGGGTGAGCAGTTCTTC. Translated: CSVEDLGRSGSMWGEQFF.

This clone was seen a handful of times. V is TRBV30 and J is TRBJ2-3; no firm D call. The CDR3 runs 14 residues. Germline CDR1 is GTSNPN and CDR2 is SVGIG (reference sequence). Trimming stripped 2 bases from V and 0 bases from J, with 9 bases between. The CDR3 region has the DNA TGTGCCTGGAGTATCACGGGTAGCACAGATACGCAGTATTTT. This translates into CAWSITGSTDTQYF.

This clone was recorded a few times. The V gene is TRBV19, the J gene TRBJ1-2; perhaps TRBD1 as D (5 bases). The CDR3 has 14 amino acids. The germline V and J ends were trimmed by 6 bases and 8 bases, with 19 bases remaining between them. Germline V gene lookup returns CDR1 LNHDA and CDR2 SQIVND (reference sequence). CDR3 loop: CASRITGTQPGYTF. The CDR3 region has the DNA TGTGCCAGTAGGATCACCGGGACTCAGCCCGGCTACACCTTC.

The CDR3 DNA reads TGTGCCAGCAGTATACTAGCGGGACGCCTCCAGGAGCAGTTCTTC. It codes for CASSILAGRLQEQFF. This chain uses TRBV7-6 with TRBJ2-1; 10 positions match TRBD2. Germline CDR1 and CDR2: SGHVS and FNYEAQ. J was trimmed by 10 bases and V by 6 bases; bases with no gene match: 12. The CDR3 length is 15 residues.

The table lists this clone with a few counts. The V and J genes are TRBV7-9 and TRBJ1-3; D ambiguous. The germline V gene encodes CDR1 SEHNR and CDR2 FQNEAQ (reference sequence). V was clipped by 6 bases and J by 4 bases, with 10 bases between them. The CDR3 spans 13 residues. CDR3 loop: CASSQNIGNTIYF. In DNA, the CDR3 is TGTGCCAGCAGTCAGAACATAGGAAACACCATATATTTT.

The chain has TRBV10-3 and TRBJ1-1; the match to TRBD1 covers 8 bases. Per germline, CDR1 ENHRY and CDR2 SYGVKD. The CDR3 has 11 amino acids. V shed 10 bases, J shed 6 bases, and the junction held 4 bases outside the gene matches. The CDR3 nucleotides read TGTGCCACCTTGGACAGGGCTGAAGCTTTCTTT. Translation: CATLDRAEAFF.

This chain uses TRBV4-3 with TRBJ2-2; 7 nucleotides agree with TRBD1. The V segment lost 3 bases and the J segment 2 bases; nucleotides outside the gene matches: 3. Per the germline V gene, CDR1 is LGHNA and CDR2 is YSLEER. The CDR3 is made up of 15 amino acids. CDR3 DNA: TGCGCCAGCAGCCAGGACAGGTTAAACACCGGGGAGCTGTTTTTT. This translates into CASSQDRLNTGELFF.

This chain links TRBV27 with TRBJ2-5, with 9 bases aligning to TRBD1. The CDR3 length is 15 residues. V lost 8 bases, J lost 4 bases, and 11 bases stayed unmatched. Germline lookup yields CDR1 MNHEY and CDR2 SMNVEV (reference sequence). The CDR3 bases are TGTGCCAGCGGCCATAACAGGGGGCGCGGAGAGACCCAGTACTTC. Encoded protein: CASGHNRGRGETQYF.

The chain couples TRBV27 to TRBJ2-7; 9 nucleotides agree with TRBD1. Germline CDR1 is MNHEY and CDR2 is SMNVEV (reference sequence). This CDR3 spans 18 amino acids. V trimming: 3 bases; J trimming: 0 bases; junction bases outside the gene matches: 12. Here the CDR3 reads CASSFSLGGTGSSYEQYF. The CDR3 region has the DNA TGTGCCAGCAGTTTCTCATTGGGAGGGACAGGGAGCTCCTACGAGCAGTACTTC.